This TCR beta chain comes out of a study of regulatory T cells in long-lasting Graves disease. Study-wide results and caveats: Favored gene segments in persistent disease were TRBV28, TRBJ1-2 and TRBJ2-5. It is possible that accuracy was reduced by the small size of the sample.

Investigators prepared the TCR beta libraries by applying iRepertoire HTBI primers and Arm-PCR of CDR3 regions. Each CDR3 protein gets one entry after TCRdb re-called the multiplex PCR reads with MiXCR. The sample lists roughly 450,000 distinct CDR3 sequences, 23% occurring once. This clonotype has just a few counts. Antigen unknown. The trim removed 10 bases at V and 5 bases at J, leaving 16 bases unmatched. Germline V gene data show CDR1 as LNHDA and CDR2 as SQIVND (reference sequence). The CDR3 is 15 amino acids. Time point meaning: persistent/refractory GD, antithyroid drugs over 5 years with positive TRAb. Generation of the TCR library employed RNA extracted from PBMCs. Approximately 10 milliliters of peripheral blood went into EDTA tubes.

This clonotype originated in a female donor with Graves disease. This specimen consisted of peripheral blood mononuclear cells (PBMCs), obtained when the disease was refractory, from a patient treated with antithyroid drugs. This chain connects TRBV19 to TRBJ2-5; TRBD1 agrees at 7 bases. As DNA, the CDR3 is TGTGCCACCAACAGGGGTCCTTCCACGGGGGAGACCCAGTACTTC. This sequence encodes CATNRGPSTGETQYF.